The rows below give T cell receptor beta chains drawn from one sample of a study of regulatory T cells in long-lasting Graves disease. TCRdb used MiXCR to reprocess the multiplex PCR reads, holding one entry per CDR3 protein. Of 400,000 to 500,000 distinct CDR3 sequences detected, less than 15% appear once; the ten largest clones hold over 15%. The same specimen was also included in a second study, on T cells in Graves' hyperthyroidism and ophthalmopathy.

The sequencing here drew on peripheral blood mononuclear cells (PBMCs), taken at new diagnosis, from a patient treated with antithyroid drugs. These receptors came from a woman in her 50s with Graves disease. Both conserved end residues are part of each CDR3. The D gene is left open where the match is weak. The listing skips clone size in some rows; elsewhere it reads once, few, many or a size class.

J: TRBJ1-4
size: .
D: TRBD1
V: TRBV6-1
CDR3: CASRTTGAEKLFF
DNA: TGTGCCAGCAGGACGACAGGGGCTGAAAAACTGTTTTTT

J: TRBJ2-7
size: many
D: .
V: TRBV11-2
CDR3: CASSSSGVPSYEQYF
DNA: TGTGCCAGCAGCTCGTCAGGGGTCCCCTCCTACGAGCAGTACTTC

J: TRBJ1-2
size: few
D: .
V: TRBV9
CDR3: CASSGGFSRDGYTF
DNA: TGTGCCAGCAGCGGAGGGTTCTCTCGGGATGGCTACACCTTC

J: TRBJ2-1
size: many
D: TRBD1
V: TRBV29-1
CDR3: CSVAGTGDGYNEQFF
DNA: TGCAGCGTTGCAGGGACAGGGGACGGCTACAATGAGCAGTTCTTC

J: TRBJ1-2
size: few
D: TRBD1
V: TRBV27
CDR3: CASSLSSGQGGGYTF
DNA: TGTGCCAGCAGTTTATCCTCGGGACAGGGGGGTGGCTACACCTTC

J: TRBJ2-1
size: few
D: TRBD2
V: TRBV6-4
CDR3: CASKGTSGGEQFF
DNA: TGTGCCAGCAAAGGGACTAGCGGGGGTGAGCAGTTCTTC

J: TRBJ2-1
size: .
D: .
V: TRBV10-3
CDR3: CAISAGTLYNEQFF
DNA: TGTGCCATCAGTGCAGGGACGCTCTACAATGAGCAGTTCTTC

J: TRBJ2-4
size: few
D: .
V: TRBV10-1
CDR3: CASSEDLEETKNIQYF
DNA: TGCGCCAGCAGCGAGGATCTTGAAGAGACCAAAAACATTCAGTACTTC

J: TRBJ2-5
size: many
D: .
V: TRBV12-3/TRBV12-4
CDR3: CASSSPLNVQEYQETQYF
DNA: TGTGCCAGCAGTTCCCCTCTCAATGTACAGGAGTACCAAGAGACCCAGTACTTC

J: TRBJ2-3
size: .
D: .
V: TRBV18
CDR3: CASSPLTTSTDTQYF
DNA: TGTGCCAGCTCACCACTGACAACTTCTACAGATACGCAGTATTTT

J: TRBJ1-2
size: .
D: TRBD1
V: TRBV10-3
CDR3: CAISDEQGADYGYTF
DNA: TGTGCCATCAGTGACGAACAGGGGGCGGACTATGGCTACACCTTC

J: TRBJ2-7
size: many
D: TRBD2
V: TRBV11-2
CDR3: CASSRGLAGSYEQYF
DNA: TGTGCCAGCTCAAGAGGACTAGCGGGCTCCTACGAGCAGTACTTC

J: TRBJ2-1
size: many
D: .
V: TRBV12-3/TRBV12-4
CDR3: CASSPDSGYYNEQFF
DNA: TGTGCCAGCAGCCCGGATAGCGGATACTACAATGAGCAGTTCTTC

J: TRBJ2-5
size: many
D: .
V: TRBV18
CDR3: CASSPPAQKETQYF
DNA: TGTGCCAGCTCACCACCGGCCCAGAAAGAGACCCAGTACTTC

J: TRBJ2-7
size: many
D: TRBD1
V: TRBV28
CDR3: CASSWTGGQYF
DNA: TGTGCCAGCAGTTGGACAGGGGGGCAGTACTTC

J: TRBJ2-3
size: many
D: TRBD1
V: TRBV11-3
CDR3: CASSSGTGYTDTQYF
DNA: TGTGCCAGCAGCTCCGGGACAGGATACACAGATACGCAGTATTTT

J: TRBJ2-7
size: few
D: .
V: TRBV5-5
CDR3: CASSFTAISRLGPGQYF
DNA: TGTGCCAGCAGCTTCACCGCGATTTCCAGGCTGGGGCCGGGGCAGTACTTC

J: TRBJ2-7
size: few
D: TRBD2
V: TRBV20-1
CDR3: CSARGSTSGRLVYEQYF
DNA: TGCAGTGCTAGAGGATCAACTAGCGGGAGATTGGTATACGAGCAGTACTTC

J: TRBJ1-4
size: many
D: .
V: TRBV12-5
CDR3: CASGPQRTNEKLFF
DNA: TGTGCTAGTGGCCCCCAAAGAACTAATGAAAAACTGTTTTTT

J: TRBJ2-1
size: .
D: TRBD2
V: TRBV2
CDR3: CASSEGGLAGAYNEQFF
DNA: TGTGCCAGCAGTGAAGGGGGACTAGCGGGGGCATACAATGAGCAGTTCTTC

J: TRBJ1-2
size: many
D: .
V: TRBV10-3
CDR3: CAISPGLLAGYTF
DNA: TGTGCCATCAGTCCAGGACTCTTAGCGGGCTACACCTTC

J: TRBJ1-4
size: many
D: TRBD1
V: TRBV7-9
CDR3: CASSSSGTGIEKLFF
DNA: TGTGCCAGCAGCTCCTCCGGGACAGGGATTGAAAAACTGTTTTTT

J: TRBJ1-4
size: .
D: .
V: TRBV29-1
CDR3: CSVEEGRTLGATNEKLFF
DNA: TGCAGCGTTGAAGAGGGCAGGACGTTGGGGGCAACTAATGAAAAACTGTTTTTT

J: TRBJ1-1
size: many
D: .
V: TRBV18
CDR3: CASSPSGEGEAFF
DNA: TGTGCCAGCTCACCTTCAGGGGAGGGTGAAGCTTTCTTT

J: TRBJ1-5
size: many
D: .
V: TRBV28
CDR3: CASSLRGPNQPQHF
DNA: TGTGCCAGCAGTTTACGGGGACCCAATCAGCCCCAGCATTTT

J: TRBJ2-7
size: .
D: .
V: TRBV20-1
CDR3: CSASKRLHEQYF
DNA: TGCAGTGCTAGTAAAAGGTTACACGAGCAGTACTTC

J: TRBJ2-2
size: many
D: .
V: TRBV28
CDR3: CASSFTGTGELFF
DNA: TGTGCCAGCAGTTTTACCGGAACCGGGGAGCTGTTTTTT

J: TRBJ1-2
size: .
D: TRBD1
V: TRBV5-1
CDR3: CASSLDRGDYGYIF
DNA: TGCGCCAGCAGCTTGGACAGGGGCGACTATGGCTACATCTTC

J: TRBJ1-5
size: many
D: TRBD1
V: TRBV28
CDR3: CASRPTTGGAGYQPQHF
DNA: TGTGCCAGCAGACCTACGACAGGGGGCGCGGGGTATCAGCCCCAGCATTTT

J: TRBJ2-7
size: .
D: .
V: TRBV5-1
CDR3: CASSSDNPYEQYF
DNA: TGCGCCAGCAGCTCCGACAACCCCTACGAGCAGTACTTC

J: TRBJ2-5
size: many
D: TRBD1
V: TRBV28
CDR3: CASSITPTGATSKKETQYF
DNA: TGTGCCAGCAGTATAACCCCGACAGGGGCAACAAGCAAAAAAGAGACCCAGTACTTC

J: TRBJ2-7
size: few
D: TRBD1
V: TRBV6-1
CDR3: CASSETGQPFYEQYF
DNA: TGTGCCAGCAGTGAAACGGGACAGCCTTTCTACGAGCAGTACTTC

J: TRBJ2-3
size: few
D: .
V: TRBV6-2/TRBV6-3
CDR3: CASSSKVRVSLADTQYF
DNA: TGTGCCAGCAGTTCCAAGGTCCGTGTTTCGTTGGCAGATACGCAGTATTTT

J: TRBJ2-2
size: few
D: TRBD2
V: TRBV7-3
CDR3: CASSSGLAEEGGELFF
DNA: TGTGCCAGCAGCTCAGGACTAGCGGAGGAGGGCGGGGAGCTGTTTTTT

J: TRBJ2-1
size: .
D: TRBD2
V: TRBV2
CDR3: CANAGTSSYNEQFF
DNA: TGTGCCAACGCCGGGACTAGCAGCTACAATGAGCAGTTCTTC